This is a list of T cell receptor beta chains from one sample in a study of T cells and Merkel cell carcinoma outcomes. Only in-frame clones appear in the TCRdb table, and some are missing; sequencing was by immunoSEQ multiplex PCR. The sample shows approximately 12,000 clones, roughly 95% of them seen only once. Sequenced: tumor tissue from Merkel cell carcinoma. The receptors were sampled from a human donor with Merkel cell carcinoma. The CDR3 runs from the conserved cysteine through the conserved F or W. Each record gives: J gene, clone size, V gene, D gene, CDR3 protein, CDR3 DNA. The D gene is left open where the match is weak. The size entry is marked missing in some rows and otherwise reads once, few, many or a size class.

TRBJ2-1	-	TRBV25-1	TRBD2	CASSSTGTRPNEQFF	TGTGCCAGCAGTAGTACCGGGACTAGGCCTAATGAGCAGTTCTTC
TRBJ2-3	-	TRBV7-3	-	CASSLAFTDTQYF	TGTGCCAGCAGCTTAGCGTTCACAGATACGCAGTATTTT
TRBJ1-5	-	TRBV6-1	-	CASSEVQGPTGQPQHF	TGTGCCAGCAGTGAAGTGCAGGGCCCTACCGGACAGCCCCAGCATTTT
TRBJ2-1	once	TRBV18	TRBD2	CASSPSSGRANEQFF	TGTGCCAGCTCACCCTCTAGCGGGAGGGCAAATGAGCAGTTCTTC
TRBJ1-1	-	TRBV30	-	CAWGSGTHTEAFF	TGTGCCTGGGGCTCCGGGACACACACTGAAGCTTTCTTT
TRBJ1-3	-	TRBV30	-	CAWSRGAVYTIYF	TGTGCCTGGAGCCGGGGGGCTGTGTACACCATATATTTT
TRBJ1-2	-	TRBV21-1	-	CASSKGEGKLANYGYTF	TGTGCCAGCAGCAAAGGGGAGGGAAAACTAGCTAACTATGGCTACACCTTC
TRBJ2-7	-	TRBV29-1	-	CSVAPGGYNEQYF	TGCAGCGTTGCCCCCGGGGGCTACAACGAGCAGTACTTC
TRBJ1-3	once	TRBV30	-	CAWSGLGNTIYF	TGTGCCTGGAGTGGACTGGGAAACACCATATATTTT
TRBJ2-3	-	TRBV2	TRBD2	CASSVGLAGGLDTQYF	TGTGCCAGCAGTGTGGGACTAGCGGGAGGGCTTGATACGCAGTATTTT
TRBJ1-2	-	TRBV4-2	TRBD1	CASSLDRAGYTF	TGTGCCAGCAGCCTAGACAGGGCTGGCTACACCTTC
TRBJ1-1	-	TRBV6-6	-	CASSSGKGPAFF	TGTGCCAGCAGTTCGGGGAAGGGGCCAGCTTTCTTT
TRBJ1-5	-	TRBV2	-	CASSPNSNQPQHF	TGTGCCAGCAGTCCTAATAGCAATCAGCCCCAGCATTTT
TRBJ2-7	-	TRBV27	TRBD1	CASSPGQSQYEQYF	TGTGCCAGCAGCCCGGGACAGTCGCAGTACGAGCAGTACTTC
TRBJ2-3	-	TRBV11-2	-	CASSLQGPAQYF	TGTGCCAGCAGCTTACAGGGCCCAGCCCAGTATTTT
TRBJ1-1	-	TRBV20-1	-	CSASVNTEAFF	TGCAGTGCTTCAGTGAACACTGAAGCTTTCTTT
TRBJ1-1	-	TRBV5-6	TRBD1	CASSPGTGGHGTEAFF	TGTGCCAGCAGCCCGGGGACAGGGGGCCATGGCACTGAAGCTTTCTTT
TRBJ2-1	-	TRBV7-3	TRBD2	CASSPGASGSIVVEQFF	TGTGCCAGCAGCCCTGGGGCTAGCGGGAGTATTGTGGTTGAGCAGTTCTTC
TRBJ1-2	-	TRBV30	-	CAWSAGRLYGYTF	TGTGCCTGGAGTGCCGGTAGGCTCTATGGCTACACCTTC
TRBJ2-1	-	TRBV9	-	CASSPISSYNEQFF	TGTGCCAGCAGCCCTATATCCTCCTACAATGAGCAGTTCTTC
TRBJ1-2	-	TRBV4-2	TRBD1	CASSQTTGANYGYTF	TGTGCCAGCAGCCAGACGACAGGGGCTAACTATGGCTACACCTTC
TRBJ1-1	-	TRBV11-1	-	CASSLGAWETEAFF	TGTGCCAGCAGCCTAGGGGCTTGGGAGACTGAAGCTTTCTTT
TRBJ1-1	-	TRBV28	-	CASSRQVGAFF	TGTGCCAGCAGCCGCCAGGTCGGAGCTTTCTTT
TRBJ1-5	-	TRBV27	-	CASSHAGATNQPQHF	TGTGCCAGCAGTCATGCTGGGGCGACTAATCAGCCCCAGCATTTT
TRBJ2-2	once	TRBV11-3	TRBD1	CASSRDSNTGELFF	TGTGCCAGCAGCCGGGACAGCAACACCGGGGAGCTGTTTTTT
TRBJ2-2	-	TRBV18	-	CASSQRSNTGELFF	TGTGCCAGCTCGCAACGATCGAACACCGGGGAGCTGTTTTTT
TRBJ1-4	-	TRBV15	TRBD1	CATSREKKTGGEKLFF	TGTGCCACCAGCAGAGAGAAAAAGACAGGGGGTGAAAAACTGTTTTTT
TRBJ2-3	-	TRBV29-1	-	CSVVGADTQYF	TGCAGCGTCGTGGGGGCAGATACGCAGTATTTT
TRBJ2-5	-	TRBV5-1	TRBD1	CASSSTGNVETQYF	TGCGCCAGCAGCTCGACAGGGAATGTCGAGACCCAGTACTTC
TRBJ1-5	-	TRBV5-8	-	CASSLEVGYYQPQHF	TGTGCCAGCAGCTTGGAAGTCGGTTACTATCAGCCCCAGCATTTT
TRBJ2-1	-	TRBV19	TRBD1	CASIKGGTGGYNEQFF	TGTGCCAGTATAAAGGGGGGGACAGGGGGCTACAATGAGCAGTTCTTC
TRBJ2-7	-	TRBV27	-	CASSLGFTYEQYF	TGTGCCAGCAGTTTGGGTTTCACATACGAGCAGTACTTC
TRBJ2-7	-	TRBV18	TRBD1	CASSGQGHDEQYF	TGTGCCAGCTCAGGACAGGGGCACGACGAGCAGTACTTC
TRBJ2-7	-	TRBV1	-	CTNSHARYVPYEQYF	TGCACCAACAGCCACGCCCGGTACGTACCCTACGAGCAGTACTTC
TRBJ2-7	-	TRBV27	-	CASSSKPYYEQYF	TGTGCCAGCAGTTCCAAACCATACTACGAGCAGTACTTC
TRBJ2-2	-	TRBV19	-	CASRGMGRWTGELFF	TGTGCCAGTAGAGGGATGGGACGGTGGACCGGGGAGCTGTTTTTT
TRBJ2-1	-	TRBV5-1	TRBD2	CASSLGTSGRIHEQFF	TGCGCCAGCAGCTTGGGTACCAGCGGGAGAATCCATGAGCAGTTCTTC
TRBJ1-5	once	TRBV10-3	TRBD1	CAISENTQGNQPQHF	TGTGCCATCAGTGAGAACACACAGGGGAATCAGCCCCAGCATTTT
TRBJ2-2	-	TRBV9	TRBD2	CASTAGGTGELFF	TGTGCCAGCACAGCGGGGGGCACCGGGGAGCTGTTTTTT
TRBJ2-7	-	TRBV20-1	-	CSASARVEQYF	TGCAGTGCCAGTGCCCGGGTGGAGCAATACTTC
TRBJ2-5	-	TRBV5-1	-	CASSFPLLDTQETQYF	TGCGCCAGCAGCTTTCCCCTACTAGATACGCAAGAGACCCAGTACTTC